Listed below are T cell receptor beta chains from one sample, sequenced in a study of blood T cell repertoires in COVID-19. Method: immunoSEQ multiplex PCR; TCRdb's copy keeps in-frame clones and lacks some. The sample consists of 85,000 to 100,000 clones, approximately 80% of them appearing once. Sequencing was performed on peripheral blood. The receptors come from a human donor in a cohort sampled during active COVID-19. Both conserved end residues are part of each CDR3. D genes are given only for firm matches. Rows give clone size only sometimes, using once, few, many, or a class for an expanded clone.

abundance | j_gene | d_gene | v_gene | CDR3aa | CDR3nt
. | TRBJ2-3 | TRBD2 | TRBV28 | CASKTSGTSGRRTDTQYF | TGTGCCAGCAAAACATCGGGGACTAGCGGGAGGAGAACAGATACGCAGTATTTT
. | TRBJ2-2 | TRBD2 | TRBV2 | CASSLSGTSGVGELFF | TGTGCCAGCAGTCTCTCCGGGACTAGCGGAGTCGGGGAGCTGTTTTTT
. | TRBJ2-2 | TRBD2 | TRBV2 | CASSSRLAGASGELFF | TGTGCCAGCAGTTCAAGACTAGCGGGGGCGTCCGGGGAGCTGTTTTTT
. | TRBJ2-3 | . | TRBV12-3/TRBV12-4 | CASSADWSGTQYF | TGTGCCAGCAGTGCGGACTGGTCGGGTACGCAGTATTTT
once | TRBJ2-7 | TRBD2 | TRBV2 | CASKREGRSYEQYF | TGTGCCAGCAAGCGGGAGGGCCGGTCCTACGAGCAGTACTTC
. | TRBJ1-2 | . | TRBV18 | CASSPGTDIEGYTF | TGTGCCAGCTCACCGGGCACGGATATAGAAGGCTACACCTTC
. | TRBJ1-5 | . | TRBV25-1 | CASSESAPGNQPQHF | TGTGCCAGCAGTGAATCCGCCCCGGGCAATCAGCCCCAGCATTTT
. | TRBJ1-2 | TRBD1 | TRBV10-3 | CAISSGQNYGYTF | TGTGCCATCAGTTCGGGACAGAACTATGGCTACACCTTC
. | TRBJ1-2 | TRBD1 | TRBV3-1/TRBV3-2 | CASSQTDRENYGYTF | TGTGCCAGCAGCCAGACAGACAGGGAGAACTATGGCTACACCTTC
. | TRBJ2-3 | . | TRBV5-1 | CASSLAPGVSTDTQYF | TGCGCCAGCAGCTTGGCCCCGGGGGTTAGTACAGATACGCAGTATTTT
. | TRBJ1-6 | . | TRBV4-3 | CASSQDPRNSPLHF | TGCGCCAGCAGCCAAGATCCCCGGAATTCACCCCTCCACTTT
. | TRBJ1-4 | TRBD1 | TRBV11-2 | CASSLGQVVYEKLFF | TGTGCCAGCAGCTTGGGACAGGTAGTTTATGAAAAACTGTTTTTT
. | TRBJ1-3 | . | TRBV6-4 | CASSDSVAGHNTIYF | TGTGCCAGCAGTGACTCGGTGGCAGGGCATAACACCATATATTTT
once | TRBJ2-3 | . | TRBV6-5 | CASRGQGHTDTQYF | TGTGCCAGCAGAGGTCAGGGGCACACAGATACGCAGTATTTT
. | TRBJ1-1 | . | TRBV15 | CATSRQSLTEAFF | TGTGCCACCAGCAGACAGTCTTTGACTGAAGCTTTCTTT
. | TRBJ2-7 | . | TRBV6-2/TRBV6-3 | CASSYSTPYEQYF | TGTGCCAGCAGTTACTCGACACCTTACGAGCAGTACTTC
. | TRBJ1-1 | TRBD1 | TRBV7-9 | CASALSGGYNEAFF | TGTGCCAGCGCCCTCTCAGGGGGCTACAATGAAGCTTTCTTT
. | TRBJ2-1 | TRBD1 | TRBV28 | CASRTLTGGARNEQFF | TGTGCCAGCAGGACTCTCACAGGGGGCGCGCGCAATGAGCAGTTCTTC
. | TRBJ1-6 | TRBD1 | TRBV11-2 | CASSLVRTGGNSPLHF | TGTGCCAGCAGCTTAGTGAGGACAGGTGGTAATTCACCCCTCCACTTT
. | TRBJ1-5 | TRBD1 | TRBV6-5 | CASAGTADQPQHF | TGTGCCAGCGCCGGGACAGCAGATCAGCCCCAGCATTTT
. | TRBJ1-2 | TRBD1 | TRBV14 | CASSQDPRTGEHYGYTF | TGTGCCAGCAGCCAGGACCCCAGGACAGGGGAGCACTATGGCTACACCTTC
. | TRBJ2-3 | . | TRBV24-1 | CATSDSAASSTDTQYF | TGTGCCACCAGTGATTCCGCCGCCAGTTCCACAGATACGCAGTATTTT
. | TRBJ1-2 | . | TRBV7-9 | CASSLGTPGGGYTF | TGTGCCAGCAGCTTAGGGACGCCGGGGGGCGGCTACACCTTC
. | TRBJ1-5 | . | TRBV6-6 | CASSYSQQHSNQPQHF | TGTGCCAGCAGTTACTCACAACAACATAGCAATCAGCCCCAGCATTTT
. | TRBJ2-1 | TRBD2 | TRBV11-2 | CASSRGLAGGRYNEQFF | TGTGCCAGCAGCCGGGGACTAGCGGGGGGGCGATACAATGAGCAGTTCTTC
. | TRBJ1-2 | . | TRBV23-1 | CASSQSDRGYGYTF | TGCGCCAGCAGTCAATCGGATCGGGGCTATGGCTACACCTTC
. | TRBJ1-6 | . | TRBV9 | CASSPPGYFLDSPLHF | TGTGCCAGCAGCCCACCGGGGTATTTTCTAGATTCACCCCTCCACTTT
many | TRBJ2-3 | . | TRBV4-2 | CASSQDEGAADTQYF | TGTGCCAGCAGCCAAGATGAAGGGGCGGCAGATACGCAGTATTTT
. | TRBJ2-1 | . | TRBV3-1/TRBV3-2 | CASSHEALSYNEQFF | TGTGCCAGCAGCCACGAGGCCCTCTCCTACAATGAGCAGTTCTTC
. | TRBJ1-1 | . | TRBV10-1 | CASSAQVNTEAFF | TGCGCCAGCAGTGCCCAGGTGAACACTGAAGCTTTCTTT
. | TRBJ2-7 | TRBD1 | TRBV5-1 | CASSLGGTGLYEQYF | TGCGCCAGCAGCTTGGGAGGGACAGGGCTCTACGAGCAGTACTTC
. | TRBJ1-1 | . | TRBV18 | CASSPRRDPNTEAFF | TGTGCCAGCTCACCACGCAGGGATCCGAACACTGAAGCTTTCTTT
once | TRBJ2-3 | . | TRBV18 | CASSGPVSTDTQYF | TGTGCCAGCTCAGGTCCGGTTAGCACAGATACGCAGTATTTT
. | TRBJ2-7 | . | TRBV10-3 | CAIKTRYEQYF | TGTGCCATCAAAACCCGGTACGAGCAGTACTTC
. | TRBJ1-2 | TRBD1 | TRBV6-4 | CASSAGTGLPYYGYTF | TGTGCCAGCAGTGCGGGGACAGGTCTACCTTACTATGGCTACACCTTC
. | TRBJ1-2 | . | TRBV6-5 | CAREGLTGGYTF | TGTGCCCGGGAGGGGCTTACGGGTGGCTACACCTTC
once | TRBJ2-1 | TRBD2 | TRBV11-3 | CASSLGTVAGGSYNEQFF | TGTGCCAGCAGCTTAGGGACAGTAGCGGGAGGGTCCTACAATGAGCAGTTCTTC